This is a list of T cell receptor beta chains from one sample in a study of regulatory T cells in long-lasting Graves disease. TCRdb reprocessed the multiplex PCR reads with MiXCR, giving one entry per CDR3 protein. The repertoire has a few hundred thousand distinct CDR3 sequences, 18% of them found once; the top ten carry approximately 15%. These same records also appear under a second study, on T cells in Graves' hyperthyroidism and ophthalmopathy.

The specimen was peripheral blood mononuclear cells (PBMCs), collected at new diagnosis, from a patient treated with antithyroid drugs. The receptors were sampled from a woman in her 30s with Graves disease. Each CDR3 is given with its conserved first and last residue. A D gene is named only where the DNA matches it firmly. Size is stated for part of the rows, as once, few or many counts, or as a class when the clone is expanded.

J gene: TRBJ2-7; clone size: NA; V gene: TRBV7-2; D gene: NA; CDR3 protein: CASSLLGRSSYEQYF; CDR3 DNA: TGTGCCAGCAGCTTACTGGGGAGAAGCTCCTACGAGCAGTACTTC
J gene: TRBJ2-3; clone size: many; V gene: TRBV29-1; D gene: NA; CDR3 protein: CSVEGLTDTQYF; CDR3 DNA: TGCAGCGTTGAAGGGCTCACAGATACGCAGTATTTT
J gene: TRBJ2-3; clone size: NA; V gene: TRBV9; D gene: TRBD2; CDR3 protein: CASSRGEGVTDTQYF; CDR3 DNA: TGTGCCAGCAGCCGGGGGGAAGGGGTCACAGATACGCAGTATTTT
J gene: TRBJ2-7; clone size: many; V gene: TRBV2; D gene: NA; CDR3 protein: CASSDSGRAVEQYF; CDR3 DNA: TGTGCCAGCAGTGATAGCGGCAGGGCGGTCGAGCAGTACTTC
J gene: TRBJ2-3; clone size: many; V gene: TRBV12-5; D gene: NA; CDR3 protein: CASGPYLWADTQYF; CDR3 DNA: TGTGCTAGTGGTCCTTACCTGTGGGCAGATACGCAGTATTTT
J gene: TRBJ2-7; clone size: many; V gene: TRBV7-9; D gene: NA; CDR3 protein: CALGTEQYF; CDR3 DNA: TGTGCACTGGGGACGGAGCAGTACTTC
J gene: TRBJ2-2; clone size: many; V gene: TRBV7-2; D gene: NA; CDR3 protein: CASEAGELFF; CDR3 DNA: TGTGCCAGCGAAGCCGGGGAGCTGTTTTTT
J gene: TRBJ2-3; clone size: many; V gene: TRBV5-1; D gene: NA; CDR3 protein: CASSLDHTDTQYF; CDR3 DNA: TGCGCCAGCAGCTTGGACCATACAGATACGCAGTATTTT
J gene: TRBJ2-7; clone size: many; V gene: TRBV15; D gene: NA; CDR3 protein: CATSKDRGSKYF; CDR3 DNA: TGTGCCACCAGCAAAGACCGGGGGAGTAAGTACTTC
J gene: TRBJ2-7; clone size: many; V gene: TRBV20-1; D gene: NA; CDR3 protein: CSLRGRRSYEQYF; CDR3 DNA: TGCAGTTTACGGGGACGTCGCTCCTACGAGCAGTACTTC
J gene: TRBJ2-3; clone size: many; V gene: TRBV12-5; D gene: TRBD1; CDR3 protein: CASGSYQTGADTQYF; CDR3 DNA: TGTGCTAGTGGTAGCTACCAAACAGGGGCAGATACGCAGTATTTT
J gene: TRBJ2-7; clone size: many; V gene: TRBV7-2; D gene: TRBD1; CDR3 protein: CASSLGTGPEQYF; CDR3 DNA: TGTGCCAGCAGCTTAGGGACAGGGCCCGAGCAGTACTTC
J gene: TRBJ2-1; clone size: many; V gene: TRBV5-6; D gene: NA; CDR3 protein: CASSWRWGADEQFF; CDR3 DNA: TGTGCCAGCAGCTGGCGTTGGGGGGCGGATGAGCAGTTCTTC
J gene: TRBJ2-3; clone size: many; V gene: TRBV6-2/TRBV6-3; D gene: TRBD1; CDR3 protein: CASSPSQGLDTQYF; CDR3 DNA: TGTGCCAGCAGTCCCTCACAGGGGTTGGATACGCAGTATTTT
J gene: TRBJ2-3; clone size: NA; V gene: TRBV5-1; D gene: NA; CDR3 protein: CASSLSSRTTDTQYF; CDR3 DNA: TGCGCCAGCAGCTTATCTAGTCGAACCACAGATACGCAGTATTTT
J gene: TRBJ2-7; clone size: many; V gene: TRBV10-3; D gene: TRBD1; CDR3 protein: CAISDGTGADEQYF; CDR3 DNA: TGTGCCATCAGTGATGGGACAGGGGCCGACGAGCAGTACTTC
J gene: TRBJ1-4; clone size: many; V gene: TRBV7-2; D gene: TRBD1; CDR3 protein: CASSKQTGGAAEKLFF; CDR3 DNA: TGTGCCAGCAGCAAACAAACAGGGGGCGCGGCTGAAAAACTGTTTTTT
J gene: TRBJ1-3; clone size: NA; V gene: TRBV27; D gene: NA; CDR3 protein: CASSLVGAGNTIYF; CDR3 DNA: TGTGCCAGCAGTTTGGTAGGGGCAGGTAACACCATATATTTT
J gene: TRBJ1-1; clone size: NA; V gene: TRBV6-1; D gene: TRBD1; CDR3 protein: CASSLGQGAANTEAFF; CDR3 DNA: TGTGCCAGCAGCTTGGGACAGGGGGCTGCTAACACTGAAGCTTTCTTT
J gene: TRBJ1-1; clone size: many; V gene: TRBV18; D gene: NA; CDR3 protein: CASSTNLGSAGTEAFF; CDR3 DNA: TGTGCCAGCTCAACCAACCTCGGGTCTGCGGGCACTGAAGCTTTCTTT
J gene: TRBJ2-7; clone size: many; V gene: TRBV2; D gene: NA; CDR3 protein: CASVTGLYEQYF; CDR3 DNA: TGTGCCAGCGTTACAGGCCTTTACGAGCAGTACTTC
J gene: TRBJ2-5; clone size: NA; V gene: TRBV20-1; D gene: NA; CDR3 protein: CSAYRAQGRQETQYF; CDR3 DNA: TGCAGTGCTTACAGGGCCCAAGGAAGGCAAGAGACCCAGTACTTC
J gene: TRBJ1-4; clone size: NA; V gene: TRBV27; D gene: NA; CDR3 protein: CASSPPPGRGEKLFF; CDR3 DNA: TGTGCCAGCAGTCCTCCACCCGGACGGGGGGAAAAACTGTTTTTT
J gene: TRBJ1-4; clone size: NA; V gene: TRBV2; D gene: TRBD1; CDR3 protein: CASSGPGGNEKLFF; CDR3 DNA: TGTGCCAGCAGTGGTCCAGGGGGGAATGAAAAACTGTTTTTT
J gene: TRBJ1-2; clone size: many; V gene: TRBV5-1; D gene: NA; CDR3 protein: CASSLGSGYTF; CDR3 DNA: TGTGCCAGCAGCTTAGGGTCTGGCTACACCTTC
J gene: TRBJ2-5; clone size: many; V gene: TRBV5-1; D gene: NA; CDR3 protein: CASSITSTGKLRETQYF; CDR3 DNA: TGCGCCAGCAGCATAACTTCTACGGGAAAATTGAGGGAGACCCAGTACTTC
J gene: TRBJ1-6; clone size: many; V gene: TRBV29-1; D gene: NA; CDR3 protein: CSVRHGGGTGPSNSPLHF; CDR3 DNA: TGCAGCGTCCGACACGGGGGCGGCACTGGGCCTTCTAATTCACCCCTCCACTTT
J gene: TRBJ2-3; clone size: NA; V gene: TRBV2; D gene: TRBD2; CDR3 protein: CASKRTSGNADTQYF; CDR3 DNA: TGTGCCAGCAAGAGGACTAGCGGGAACGCAGATACGCAGTATTTT
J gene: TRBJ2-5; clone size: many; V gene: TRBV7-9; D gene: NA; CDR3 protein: CASSLAGYREETQYF; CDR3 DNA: TGTGCCAGCAGCTTAGCGGGATACAGGGAAGAGACCCAGTACTTC
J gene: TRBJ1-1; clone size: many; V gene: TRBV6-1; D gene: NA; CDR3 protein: CASGKKGLRGTEAFF; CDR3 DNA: TGTGCCAGCGGGAAAAAGGGGCTGCGGGGGACTGAAGCTTTCTTT
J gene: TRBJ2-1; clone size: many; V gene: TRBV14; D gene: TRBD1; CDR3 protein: CASSQGGQGFNEQFF; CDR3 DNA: TGTGCCAGCAGCCAAGGGGGACAGGGGTTCAATGAGCAGTTCTTC
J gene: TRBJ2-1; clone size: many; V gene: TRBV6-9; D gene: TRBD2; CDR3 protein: CASSYSSRLAGDEQFF; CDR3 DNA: TGTGCCAGCAGTTACTCATCTAGACTAGCGGGGGATGAGCAGTTCTTC
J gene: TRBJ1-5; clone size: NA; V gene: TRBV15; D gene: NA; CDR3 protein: CATSSGGGDNQPQHF; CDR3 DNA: TGTGCCACCAGCAGTGGGGGGGGAGACAATCAGCCCCAGCATTTT